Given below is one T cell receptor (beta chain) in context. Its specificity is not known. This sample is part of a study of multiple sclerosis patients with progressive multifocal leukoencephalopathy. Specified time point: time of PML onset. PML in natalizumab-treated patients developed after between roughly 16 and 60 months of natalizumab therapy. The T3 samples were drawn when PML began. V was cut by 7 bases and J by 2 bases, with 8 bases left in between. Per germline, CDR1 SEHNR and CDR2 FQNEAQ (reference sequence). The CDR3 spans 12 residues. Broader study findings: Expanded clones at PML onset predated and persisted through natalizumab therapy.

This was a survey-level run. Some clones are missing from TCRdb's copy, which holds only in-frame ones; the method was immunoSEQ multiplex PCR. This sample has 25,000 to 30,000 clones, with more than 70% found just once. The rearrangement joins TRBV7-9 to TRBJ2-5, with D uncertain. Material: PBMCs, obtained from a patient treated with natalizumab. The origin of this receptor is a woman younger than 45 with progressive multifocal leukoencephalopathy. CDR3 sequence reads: CASTGIQETQYF. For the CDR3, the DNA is TGTGCCAGCACCGGCATACAAGAGACCCAGTACTTC.